The 12 T cell receptor beta chains below were found in one sample sequenced in a study of T cell responses to AZD1222 COVID-19 vaccine (dated by TCRdb to the early 2020s). The library relied on the immunoSEQ multiplex PCR assay. The source is immuneACCESS, and TCRdb retained only in-frame sequences with V and J called. Part of the clones is not carried over; for the studies checked, unresolved V genes explain less than half of this, and the remainder is unexplained. The sample data list about 120,000 clones, and roughly 85% of these were observed just once. The leading ten clones occupy 3.9% of the sample. Reading the label with the study, this specimen's time point is: baseline before first vaccination. The sample's treatment or condition label, decoded: meningococcal conjugate vaccine given as trial control. The sequenced sample was peripheral blood, obtained on day 0 of MenACWY control vaccination. All receptors come from an adult in good health.

The genes are TRBV5-1 and TRBJ2-7, with D perhaps TRBD1 (5 bases). The CDR3 contains 14 residues. Trimming pared 0 bases from V and 5 bases from J, leaving 12 bases between. Germline assignment: CDR1 SGHRS and CDR2 YFSETQ. CDR3 nucleotides: TGCGCCAGCAGCTTGGAGGCAGGGAATCACGAGCAGTACTTC. Its translation: CASSLEAGNHEQYF.

This chain links TRBV19 with TRBJ1-1; D gene unclear. The CDR3 is 14 residues long. V lost 5 bases, J lost 3 bases, and 13 bases lay in between. Germline assignment: CDR1 LNHDA and CDR2 SQIVND (reference sequence). This CDR3 reads CASSLGRMDTEAFF. In DNA form, the CDR3 reads TGTGCCAGTAGTTTGGGGAGGATGGACACTGAAGCTTTCTTT.

The rearrangement links TRBV27 to TRBJ1-3; no clear D. Trimming removed 3 bases at V and 8 bases at J, with 14 bases between. The length of the CDR3 is 14 residues. In germline, CDR1 is MNHEY, CDR2 SMNVEV (reference sequence). CDR3 loop: CASSLNSPRDTIYF. The CDR3 DNA is TGTGCCAGCAGTTTGAACAGCCCAAGGGACACCATATATTTT.

The rearrangement uses TRBV12-3 or TRBV12-4 and TRBJ1-2, with D uncertain. The V end was cut by 6 bases, the J end by 5 bases, with 10 bases between. The CDR3 spans 12 residues. The CDR3 here is CASSQTGYGYTF. In nucleotides, the CDR3 is TGTGCCAGCAGCCAAACTGGATATGGCTACACCTTC.

The chain employs TRBV19 and TRBJ2-5; 8 bases map to TRBD2. The J segment lost 2 bases and the V segment lost 5 bases, leaving 7 bases of the junction unmatched. The germline V gene encodes CDR1 LNHDA and CDR2 SQIVND (reference sequence). This CDR3 comprises 15 residues. CDR3 coding DNA: TGTGCCAGTAGTCCCAGCGGGGGAATGCAAGAGACCCAGTACTTC. This translates into CASSPSGGMQETQYF.

The V and J genes are TRBV27 and TRBJ2-4; 8 positions agree with TRBD1. J gave up 0 bases and V 5 bases, and 3 bases lay outside the gene matches. Germline values: CDR1 MNHEY, CDR2 SMNVEV (reference sequence). This CDR3 has 15 amino acids. Written as DNA, the CDR3 is TGTGCCAGCAGTCAGGGGGCTTTAGCCAAAAACATTCAGTACTTC. This gives the protein CASSQGALAKNIQYF.

This rearrangement joins TRBV7-9 to TRBJ1-2, with a weak D call TRBD1 (6 bases). CDR1 SEHNR and CDR2 FQNEAQ come from the germline V gene (reference sequence). V was shortened by 0 bases and J by 6 bases, with 20 bases between the two germline ends. CDR3 length equals 17 residues. Here the CDR3 reads CASSLAYSGTSVNGYTF. In nucleotides, the CDR3 is TGTGCCAGCAGCTTAGCTTACTCCGGGACATCCGTAAATGGCTACACCTTC.

This chain uses TRBV6-2 or TRBV6-3 with TRBJ2-3; D unresolved. V was clipped by 0 bases and J by 6 bases, with 19 bases between them. Per germline, CDR1 MNHEY and CDR2 SVGEGT. This CDR3 has 17 amino acids. The chain's CDR3 is CASSYSRAGDPPDTQYF. CDR3 in DNA: TGTGCCAGCAGTTACTCGCGAGCAGGCGACCCTCCGGATACGCAGTATTTT.

This clone was seen only a few times. The gene calls are TRBV7-2 and TRBJ1-5; D may be TRBD1 (5 bases). This CDR3 contains 15 residues. Trimming removed 1 base at V and 6 bases at J, with 13 bases between. Germline CDR1 is SGHTA and CDR2 is FQGNSA. Here the CDR3 reads CASSLEKGVGQPQHF. The CDR3 nucleotides read TGTGCCAGCAGCTTAGAGAAAGGGGTAGGTCAGCCCCAGCATTTT.

This clone was recorded once. J is TRBJ1-2 and V is TRBV5-3, with D tentatively TRBD1 (6 bases). TRBV5-3 is an open reading frame whose function is uncertain. Trimming removed 4 bases at V and 7 bases at J, with 20 bases between. The CDR3 runs 15 residues. CDR3 sequence reads: CARSKDSELPCGYTF. The CDR3 nucleotides read TGTGCCAGAAGCAAGGACAGCGAACTCCCCTGTGGCTACACCTTC.

This chain links TRBV20-1 with TRBJ1-2, with unresolved D. CDR3 length: 10 amino acids. Trimming stripped 0 bases from V and 12 bases from J, with 8 bases between. Germline values: CDR1 DFQATT, CDR2 SNEGSKA (reference sequence). The CDR3 protein is CSARDETHTF. Here the CDR3 DNA reads TGCAGTGCTAGAGATGAAACACACACCTTC.

This clone came up a few times. The same CDR3 arises from other DNA sequences in this sample as well. The gene calls are TRBV12-3 or TRBV12-4 and TRBJ2-7; tentative D call: TRBD1 (6 bases). The CDR3 spans 12 residues. V lost 6 bases, J lost 5 bases, and 11 bases lay in between. The CDR3 DNA is TGTGCCAGCAGCCCAGGGGTCCACGAGCAGTACTTC. Its translation: CASSPGVHEQYF.